This is a list of T cell receptor beta chains from one sample in a study of T cell repertoires in cytomegalovirus infection. These receptors' antigens are unknown. TCRdb redid the calling of the reads with MiXCR, one entry per CDR3 protein. The sample yields about 130,000 distinct CDR3 sequences, around 32% seen once. The material sequenced was CD8+ T cells from cultured PBMCs, taken from culture after CMV antigen stimulation. The receptors were sampled from a human donor in good health (CMV status not recorded). Some clones in this sample may be carry-over from other donors' samples. Each CDR3 is given without its conserved first and last residue.

v_call: TRBV12-3/TRBV12-4; j_call: TRBJ2-1; cdr3_aa: ASSPLSLAGGSYNEQF
v_call: TRBV7-2; j_call: TRBJ2-7; cdr3_aa: ASSFSYEQY
v_call: TRBV5-6; j_call: TRBJ2-3; cdr3_aa: ASALRRGTFTDTQY
v_call: TRBV27; j_call: TRBJ1-1; cdr3_aa: ASSSLQGWDTEAF
v_call: TRBV7-9; j_call: TRBJ1-1; cdr3_aa: ASSLPQGYTEAF
v_call: TRBV12-3/TRBV12-4; j_call: TRBJ2-3; cdr3_aa: ASSLLSSGISTDTQY
v_call: TRBV7-9; j_call: TRBJ1-4; cdr3_aa: ASSSPGRAQEKLF
v_call: TRBV9; j_call: TRBJ2-3; cdr3_aa: ASSVVSTDTQY
v_call: TRBV6-5; j_call: TRBJ1-2; cdr3_aa: ASSYGPTPNYGYT
v_call: TRBV12-3/TRBV12-4; j_call: TRBJ2-7; cdr3_aa: ASSPGTSGGGEQY
v_call: TRBV7-8; j_call: TRBJ2-1; cdr3_aa: ASQRTSGGSSYNEQF
v_call: TRBV7-9; j_call: TRBJ2-1; cdr3_aa: ASSTSEDSYNEQF
v_call: TRBV13; j_call: TRBJ1-6; cdr3_aa: ASSLEGTGISPLH
v_call: TRBV7-6; j_call: TRBJ2-1; cdr3_aa: ASSLVGLAGGSSYNEQF
v_call: TRBV7-9; j_call: TRBJ2-5; cdr3_aa: ASSLVDGQETQY
v_call: TRBV6-2/TRBV6-3; j_call: TRBJ2-3; cdr3_aa: ASSKRGAKLTDTQY
v_call: TRBV19; j_call: TRBJ2-3; cdr3_aa: ASSTGAGTDTQY
v_call: TRBV7-9; j_call: TRBJ1-4; cdr3_aa: ASSLATSGWANEKLF
v_call: TRBV4-1; j_call: TRBJ1-1; cdr3_aa: ASSQDRGRRNTEAF
v_call: TRBV7-9; j_call: TRBJ1-1; cdr3_aa: ASRLFNTEAF